These 27 T cell receptor beta chains came from one sample sequenced in a study of blood T cell repertoires in COVID-19 (dated by TCRdb to about 2020). The method behind the library was the immunoSEQ multiplex PCR assay. This is the immuneACCESS table as TCRdb keeps it, with only in-frame sequences that have V and J called. A part of the clones is gone; compared with another copy, unresolved V genes explain less than half, and the rest is unexplained. The sample table holds under 200,000 clones, of which about 93% were seen once. 0.5% to 0.65% of the sample rests with the top ten. Sequenced input: peripheral blood. All receptors derive from a man aged 50-59 years with acute or convalescent COVID-19.

J is TRBJ2-5 and V is TRBV7-9, with unresolved D. V was cut by 2 bases and J by 1 base, with 11 bases left in between. CDR3 length: 15 residues. Germline lookup yields CDR1 SEHNR and CDR2 FQNEAQ (reference sequence). The CDR3 protein is CASSLWSRSQETQYF. The CDR3 DNA sequence: TGTGCCAGCAGCTTATGGTCTAGGAGCCAAGAGACCCAGTACTTC.

This chain uses TRBV18 with TRBJ1-3, with a weak D call TRBD1 (6 bases). The CDR3 contains 14 residues. V shed 3 bases and J shed 4 bases, with 10 bases lying between them. CDR1 and CDR2 from the germline V gene are KGHSH and LQKENI. The CDR3 DNA sequence: TGTGCCAGCTCACCTCAGGGGTTCGGAAACACCATATATTTT. Translation gives CASSPQGFGNTIYF.

The chain combines TRBV9 with TRBJ2-1; D might be TRBD2 (6 bases). Per germline, CDR1 SGDLS and CDR2 YYNGEE. The CDR3 covers 17 residues. V dropped 3 bases and J dropped 4 bases, with 20 bases sitting between them. The DNA for the CDR3 is TGTGCCAGCAGCGCTTGGGACTGGAGGGGAGGTTACAATGAGCAGTTCTTC. It is translated as CASSAWDWRGGYNEQFF.

The V gene is TRBV6-1, the J gene TRBJ1-2; D unclear. The V gene lost 0 bases and the J gene lost 4 bases, with 6 bases spanning the gap. This CDR3 is 13 amino acids long. Germline values: CDR1 MNHNS, CDR2 SASEGT. DNA of the CDR3: TGTGCCAGCAGTGAAGCTTCTCCCTATGGCTACACCTTC. It yields the protein CASSEASPYGYTF.

CDR3 DNA sequence: TGCGCCAGCAGTGAGCCGGGGGGGCCCGGGGAGCTGTTTTTT. Its translation is CASSEPGGPGELFF. The chain couples TRBV10-2 to TRBJ2-2; 8 nucleotides line up with TRBD2. The CDR3 is 14 amino acids. Trimming at V came to 2 bases and at J to 6 bases, leaving 2 bases not matched to a gene. The germline V gene encodes CDR1 WSHSY and CDR2 SAAADI.

V is TRBV5-1 and J is TRBJ2-7; D perhaps matches TRBD2 (5 bases). Trimming cost V 9 bases and J 4 bases, with 20 bases left between them. CDR1 and CDR2 from the germline V gene are SGHRS and YFSETQ. The CDR3 extends over 14 amino acids. Written as DNA, the CDR3 is TGCGCCACCCGCCTCGGAGCGGATAGTTACGAGCAGTACTTC. Amino acids: CATRLGADSYEQYF.

The V call is TRBV5-5, the J call TRBJ2-1; D unclear. The V and J ends lost 0 bases and 0 bases respectively, with 10 bases between them. The CDR3 is 16 residues long. Germline V gene data show CDR1 as SGHKS and CDR2 as YYEKEE (reference sequence). DNA for the CDR3: TGTGCCAGCAGCTTGGATCGGTACCCCTCCTACAATGAGCAGTTCTTC. Its translation is CASSLDRYPSYNEQFF.

V is TRBV7-6 and J is TRBJ2-7, with 9 bases identical to TRBD2. After removal of 5 bases from V and 6 bases from J, the junction contained 5 bases not matched to a gene. The CDR3 runs to 13 residues. Per germline, CDR1 SGHVS and CDR2 FNYEAQ. The CDR3: CASSTGLAGEQYF. DNA for the CDR3: TGTGCCAGCAGCACGGGACTAGCTGGCGAGCAGTACTTC.

The genes are TRBV5-1 and TRBJ1-5; possibly TRBD1 for D (5 bases). CDR3 length: 15 residues. The germline gives CDR1 SGHRS, CDR2 YFSETQ. The V end was cut by 0 bases, the J end by 6 bases, with 13 bases between. DNA of the CDR3: TGCGCCAGCAGCTTGGGGGTTGACGGGGGTCAGCCCCAGCATTTT. It codes for CASSLGVDGGQPQHF.

The chain links TRBV4-2 to TRBJ1-3; 8 bases line up with TRBD1. Trimming cost V 5 bases and J 2 bases; bases outside gene matches: 11. The CDR3 contains 17 residues. The germline V gene has CDR1 LGHNA and CDR2 YNFKEQ. CDR3 residues: CASSSYDRGNAGNTIYF. In nucleotides, the CDR3 is TGTGCCAGCAGCTCCTATGACAGGGGTAATGCTGGAAACACCATATATTTT.

This clone was found a few times. CDR3 sequence: CASSLGHGGLNTEAFF. The CDR3 region has the DNA TGTGCCAGCAGCCTTGGCCACGGGGGGTTGAACACTGAAGCTTTCTTT. The V gene is TRBV7-9, the J gene TRBJ1-1; weak D call: TRBD1 (5 bases). V shed 5 bases and J shed 0 bases, with 16 bases lying between them. CDR3 size: 16 residues. Germline values: CDR1 SEHNR, CDR2 FQNEAQ (reference sequence). The entire variable domain, with the rest obtained from reference TRBV7-9 and TRBJ1-1, is as follows: DTGVSQNPRHKITKRGQNVTFRCDPISEHNRLYWYRQTLGQGPEFLTYFQNEAQLEKSRLLSDRFSAERPKGSFSTLEIQRTEQGDSAMYLCASSLGHGGLNTEAFFGQGTRLTVV.

CDR3 protein: CASSWNSATNEKLFF. The CDR3 DNA is TGCGCCAGCAGCTGGAACAGTGCAACTAATGAAAAACTGTTTTTT. This sequence joins TRBV5-1 and TRBJ1-4; no definite D call. This CDR3 is 15 amino acids long. The V gene's germline CDR1 is SGHRS and CDR2 YFSETQ. V shed 3 bases and J shed 0 bases, with 9 bases lying between them.

This rearrangement joins TRBV9 to TRBJ1-3, with 8 bases that match TRBD1. The junction had 7 bases not matched to a gene; V was cut back by 3 bases and J by 5 bases. In germline, CDR1 is SGDLS, CDR2 YYNGEE. The CDR3 totals 15 residues. For the CDR3, the DNA is TGTGCCAGCAGCGACTTAGGACAGGGCAGAAACACCATATATTTT. It is translated as CASSDLGQGRNTIYF.

The chain links TRBV7-6 to TRBJ1-2, with D uncertain. This CDR3 is 15 amino acids long. The germline gives CDR1 SGHVS, CDR2 FNYEAQ. The V gene lost 5 bases and the J gene lost 2 bases, with 15 bases spanning the gap. The CDR3 loop reads CASSPSIDKNYGYTF. The CDR3 DNA reads as TGTGCCAGCAGCCCGAGTATCGACAAGAACTATGGCTACACCTTC.

The sample holds a few counts of this clone. This chain links TRBV7-9 with TRBJ2-2; possibly TRBD1 for D (5 bases). Germline CDR1 SEHNR, CDR2 FQNEAQ (reference sequence). V dropped 6 bases and J dropped 4 bases, with 6 bases sitting between them. There are 12 residues in the CDR3. The CDR3 nucleotides are TGTGCCAGCAGGGGGCTCACCGGGGAGCTGTTTTTT. Its translation is CASRGLTGELFF.

The rearrangement links TRBV3-1 (or the pseudogene TRBV3-2) to TRBJ2-3; TRBD1 agrees at 8 bases. Germline assignment: CDR1 LGHDT and CDR2 YNNKEL (reference sequence). The CDR3 is 15 residues long. V lost 1 base and J lost 5; bases outside the gene matches: 5. CDR3 nucleotide sequence: TGTGCCAGCAGCCAAGGGCAGGGGGCGGGAGATACGCAGTATTTT. Protein product: CASSQGQGAGDTQYF.

This clone showed up just once. The V gene is TRBV12-3 or TRBV12-4, the J gene TRBJ2-7; 7 nucleotides agree with TRBD2. The CDR3 is made up of 13 amino acids. J was trimmed by 3 bases and V by 1 base; bases with no gene match: 0. The CDR3 loop reads CASSLGGGYEQYF. The CDR3 nucleotides read TGTGCCAGCAGTTTAGGGGGGGGCTACGAGCAGTACTTC.

This clone was detected once. V and J are TRBV28 and TRBJ2-1; TRBD1 matches at 9 bases. This CDR3 comprises 16 residues. Germline V gene lookup returns CDR1 MDHEN and CDR2 SYDVKM. The ends lost 2 bases at V and 4 bases at J; junction bases unmatched: 6. This chain's CDR3 is CASSLGYRGQYNEQFF. The CDR3 DNA is TGTGCCAGCAGTTTAGGATACAGGGGGCAATACAATGAGCAGTTCTTC.

The chain couples TRBV28 to TRBJ1-5; no firm D call. Germline CDR1 is MDHEN and CDR2 is SYDVKM. Trimming stripped 4 bases from V and 7 bases from J, with 8 bases between. The CDR3 sequence is 12 residues long. The CDR3 DNA is TGTGCCAGCAGTTACGACTGGCAGCCCCAGCATTTT. It specifies CASSYDWQPQHF.

The gene calls are TRBV27 and TRBJ2-7; weak D call: TRBD2 (5 bases). This CDR3 spans 13 amino acids. V was pared by 2 bases and J by 3 bases, with 8 bases between. Germline CDR1 reads MNHEY; CDR2 reads SMNVEV (reference sequence). CDR3 sequence reads: CASSLGLSYEQYF. The CDR3 coding sequence is TGTGCCAGCAGTTTAGGACTCAGCTACGAGCAGTACTTC.

This clone was recorded once. The chain carries TRBV30 and TRBJ1-6; 11 positions agree with TRBD1. CDR3 length: 16 residues. V dropped 3 bases and J dropped 10; count of bases not matched to a gene: 11. CDR1 is GTSNPN and CDR2 is SVGIG in the germline V gene (reference sequence). The CDR3 reads CAWRNLGQGAESPLHF. The CDR3 DNA follows: TGTGCCTGGAGAAACCTCGGACAGGGGGCAGAGTCACCCCTCCACTTT.

V is TRBV19 and J is TRBJ2-4, with 10 bases aligning to TRBD1. The germline V gene has CDR1 LNHDA and CDR2 SQIVND (reference sequence). The CDR3 has 14 amino acids. Trimming took 5 bases from V and 5 from J; bases not matched to a gene: 3. In DNA, the CDR3 is TGTGCCAGTAGTTCCGGACAGGGGGAAAACATTCAGTACTTC. It specifies CASSSGQGENIQYF.

This clone was seen a few times. This chain connects TRBV7-9 to TRBJ1-1, with D unresolved. The germline V and J ends were trimmed by 2 bases and 2 bases, with 6 bases remaining between them. CDR3 length equals 13 residues. The V gene's germline CDR1 is SEHNR and CDR2 FQNEAQ (reference sequence). CDR3 residues: CASSLLANTEAFF. The CDR3 nucleotides read TGTGCCAGCAGCTTACTAGCAAACACTGAAGCTTTCTTT.

This clone appeared once. This chain connects TRBV3-1 (or the pseudogene TRBV3-2) to TRBJ1-3; D may be TRBD1 (5 bases). V was shortened by 1 base and J by 7 bases, with 14 bases between the two germline ends. The CDR3 totals 15 residues. Germline V gene data show CDR1 as LGHDT and CDR2 as YNNKEL (reference sequence). CDR3 loop: CASSQVGAGGNTIYF. The CDR3 bases are TGTGCCAGCAGCCAAGTCGGGGCCGGAGGGAACACCATATATTTT.

The genes are TRBV15 and TRBJ2-7; possibly TRBD2 for D (5 bases). V dropped 0 bases and J dropped 2 bases, with 14 bases sitting between them. The germline V gene has CDR1 LNHNV and CDR2 YYDKDF (reference sequence). The CDR3 sequence is 16 residues long. CDR3 in DNA: TGTGCCACCAGCAGAGATGGCGGGCACAACACCTACGAGCAGTACTTC. It encodes CATSRDGGHNTYEQYF.

The rearrangement links TRBV6-6 to TRBJ1-5; D not resolved. Germline CDR1 is MNHNY and CDR2 is SVGAGI (reference sequence). The CDR3 has 12 residues. With 2 bases removed from V and 9 bases from J, the gap between germline ends came to 8 bases. CDR3 coding DNA: TGTGCCAGCAGTTACGGTCAGCGGCCCCAGCATTTT. Protein sequence: CASSYGQRPQHF.

V usage is TRBV6-5 and J usage is TRBJ2-6; D is possibly TRBD1 (6 bases). CDR3 size: 15 residues. In germline, CDR1 is MNHEY, CDR2 SVGAGI. V lost 6 bases and J lost 4, with 13 bases in between. CDR3 nucleotide sequence: TGTGCCAGCAGGGCAACAGGGACCGGGGCCAACGTCCTGACTTTC. Residues: CASRATGTGANVLTF.